Listed below are T cell receptor beta chains from one sample, sequenced in a study of cytomegalovirus exposure and HLA in healthy donors. Some clones are missing from TCRdb's copy, which holds only in-frame ones; the method was immunoSEQ multiplex PCR. Of about 170,000 clones in the sample, around 62% are singletons; the top ten hold 2.5% to 3%. The sequenced sample was PBMCs. These receptors were obtained from a man aged 35 to 55 in good health and CMV-seronegative. CDR3s include the opening cysteine and the closing phenylalanine or tryptophan. The D gene is left open where the match is weak. Clone size is not always given. Where it is, it says once, few, many or a class for expanded clones.

CDR3 DNA: TGTGCCTGGAGTGTGGTGGGCGGGAGCCAGACCCAGTACTTC; CDR3 protein: CAWSVVGGSQTQYF; V gene: TRBV30; J gene: TRBJ2-5; D gene: TRBD2; clone size: .
CDR3 DNA: TGTGCCAGCAGCCAAGATACGGGAGGGAACACCGGGGAGCTGTTTTTT; CDR3 protein: CASSQDTGGNTGELFF; V gene: TRBV4-2; J gene: TRBJ2-2; D gene: TRBD2; clone size: .
CDR3 DNA: TGTGCCATCAGTGGTAGCAGGGTGCAAGAGACCCAGTACTTC; CDR3 protein: CAISGSRVQETQYF; V gene: TRBV10-3; J gene: TRBJ2-5; D gene: .; clone size: .
CDR3 DNA: TGTGCCAGCAGCTTAGCCCCCTTGTACGAGCAGTACTTC; CDR3 protein: CASSLAPLYEQYF; V gene: TRBV7-6; J gene: TRBJ2-7; D gene: .; clone size: .
CDR3 DNA: TGTGCCAGCAGTGGGGGGCGGGAGGTGACCTACAATGAACAGTTCTTC; CDR3 protein: CASSGGREVTYNEQFF; V gene: TRBV2; J gene: TRBJ2-1; D gene: TRBD2; clone size: .
CDR3 DNA: TGTGCCAGCAGCTTGACAAGCACCGGGGAGCTGTTTTTT; CDR3 protein: CASSLTSTGELFF; V gene: TRBV5-6; J gene: TRBJ2-2; D gene: .; clone size: .
CDR3 DNA: TGTGCCAGCAGCTTAGACGTAGCGGGGTTCACCGGGGAGCTGTTTTTT; CDR3 protein: CASSLDVAGFTGELFF; V gene: TRBV11-3; J gene: TRBJ2-2; D gene: TRBD2; clone size: once
CDR3 DNA: TGTGCCAGCAGTGCTCGGCAGGGGCCAGACACTGAAGCTTTCTTT; CDR3 protein: CASSARQGPDTEAFF; V gene: TRBV6-1; J gene: TRBJ1-1; D gene: .; clone size: many
CDR3 DNA: TGCGCCAGCAGCCAAGCGGTTATTAGCAATCAGCCCCAGCATTTT; CDR3 protein: CASSQAVISNQPQHF; V gene: TRBV4-1; J gene: TRBJ1-5; D gene: .; clone size: few
CDR3 DNA: TGTGCCAGTAGTACCTCTCGTAGCACCGGGGAGCTGTTTTTT; CDR3 protein: CASSTSRSTGELFF; V gene: TRBV19; J gene: TRBJ2-2; D gene: .; clone size: few
CDR3 DNA: TGCAGCGCCGCCCCCGGGACAGTGAACACTGAAGCTTTCTTT; CDR3 protein: CSAAPGTVNTEAFF; V gene: TRBV29-1; J gene: TRBJ1-1; D gene: TRBD1; clone size: .
CDR3 DNA: TGTGCCAGCAGCCGGACGACTAGCGGGTTCGGGGAGCTGTTTTTT; CDR3 protein: CASSRTTSGFGELFF; V gene: TRBV7-2; J gene: TRBJ2-2; D gene: TRBD2; clone size: few
CDR3 DNA: TGTGCCAGCTCACCACCACAGGGGTGGAACACTGAAGCTTTCTTT; CDR3 protein: CASSPPQGWNTEAFF; V gene: TRBV18; J gene: TRBJ1-1; D gene: TRBD1; clone size: .
CDR3 DNA: TGTTCCAGCATCCCCGGGGATACGCAGTATTTT; CDR3 protein: CSSIPGDTQYF; V gene: TRBV7-9; J gene: TRBJ2-3; D gene: .; clone size: .
CDR3 DNA: TGTGCCAGCAGCTTAGGTGGGACAGGGTATAGGCCTATGAACACTGAAGCTTTCTTT; CDR3 protein: CASSLGGTGYRPMNTEAFF; V gene: TRBV5-4; J gene: TRBJ1-1; D gene: TRBD1; clone size: large
CDR3 DNA: TGTGCCAGTAGTAGCACAGGAGACACTGAAGCTTTCTTT; CDR3 protein: CASSSTGDTEAFF; V gene: TRBV19; J gene: TRBJ1-1; D gene: .; clone size: .